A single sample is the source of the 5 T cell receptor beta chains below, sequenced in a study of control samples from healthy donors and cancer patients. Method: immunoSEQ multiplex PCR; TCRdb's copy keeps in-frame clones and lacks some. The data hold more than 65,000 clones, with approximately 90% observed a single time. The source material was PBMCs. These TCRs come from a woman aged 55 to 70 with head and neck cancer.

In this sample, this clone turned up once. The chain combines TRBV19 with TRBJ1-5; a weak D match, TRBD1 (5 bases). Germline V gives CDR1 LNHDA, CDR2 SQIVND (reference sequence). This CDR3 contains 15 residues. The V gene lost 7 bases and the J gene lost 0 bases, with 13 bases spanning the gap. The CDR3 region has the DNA TGTGCCAGTAATAAGGGGCAGAATAGCAATCAGCCCCAGCATTTT. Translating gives CASNKGQNSNQPQHF.

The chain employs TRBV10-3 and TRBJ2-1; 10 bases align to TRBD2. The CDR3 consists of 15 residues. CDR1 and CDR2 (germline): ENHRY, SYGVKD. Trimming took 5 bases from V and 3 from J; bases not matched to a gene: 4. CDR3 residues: CAISRAGGFYNEQFF. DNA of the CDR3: TGTGCCATCAGTAGAGCGGGAGGGTTCTACAATGAGCAGTTCTTC.

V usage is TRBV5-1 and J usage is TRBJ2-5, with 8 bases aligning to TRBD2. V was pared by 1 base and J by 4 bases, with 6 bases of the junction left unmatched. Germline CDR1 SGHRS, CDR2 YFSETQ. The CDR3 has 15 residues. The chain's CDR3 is CASSLLAGFAETQYF. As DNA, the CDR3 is TGCGCCAGCAGCTTGTTAGCGGGATTTGCAGAGACCCAGTACTTC.

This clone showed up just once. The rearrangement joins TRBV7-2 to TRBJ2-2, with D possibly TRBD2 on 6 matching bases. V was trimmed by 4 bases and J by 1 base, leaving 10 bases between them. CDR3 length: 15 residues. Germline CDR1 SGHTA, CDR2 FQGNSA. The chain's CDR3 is CASSWGVENTGELFF. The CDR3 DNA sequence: TGTGCCAGCAGCTGGGGGGTCGAGAACACCGGGGAGCTGTTTTTT.

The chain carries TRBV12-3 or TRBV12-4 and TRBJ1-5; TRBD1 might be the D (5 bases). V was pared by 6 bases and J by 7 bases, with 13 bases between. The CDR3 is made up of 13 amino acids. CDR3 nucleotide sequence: TGTGCCAGCAGCGGAGGGGTTTTACAGCCCCAGCATTTT. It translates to CASSGGVLQPQHF.